Following are 5 T cell receptor beta chains from one sample sequenced in a study of blood T cell repertoires in COVID-19. The method was immunoSEQ multiplex PCR; TCRdb's version includes in-frame clones alone and lacks a portion of them. The sample lists about 43,000 clones; roughly 87% were seen once. Sequenced sample: peripheral blood. These receptors all stem from a woman of 80 years or more with active COVID-19.

This chain joins TRBV7-2 and TRBJ1-3; D might be TRBD1 (6 bases). The CDR3 runs 16 residues. Germline assignment: CDR1 SGHTA and CDR2 FQGNSA. Trimming pared 5 bases from V and 1 base from J, leaving 15 bases between. CDR3 in amino acids: CASSPPAGASGNTIYF. The CDR3 bases are TGTGCCAGCAGCCCGCCGGCAGGGGCATCTGGAAACACCATATATTTT. The full variable domain, rest sourced from reference TRBV7-2 and TRBJ1-3, is GAGVSQSPSNKVTEKGKDVELRCDPISGHTALYWYRQSLGQGLEFLIYFQGNSAPDKSGLPSDRFSAERTGGSVSTLTIQRTQQEDSAVYLCASSPPAGASGNTIYFGEGSWLTVV.

The chain recombines TRBV2 with TRBJ2-7; TRBD2 might be the D (5 bases). Trimming pared 9 bases from V and 2 bases from J, leaving 20 bases between. The CDR3 is made up of 15 amino acids. Per germline, CDR1 SNHLY and CDR2 FYNNEI. CDR3 region: CASESGIRGAYEQYF. The CDR3 nucleotides are TGTGCCAGTGAATCCGGGATCCGAGGTGCCTACGAGCAGTACTTC. The whole variable domain, filled in from reference TRBV2 and TRBJ2-7, reads EPEVTQTPSHQVTQMGQEVILRCVPISNHLYFYWYRQILGQKVEFLVSFYNNEISEKSEIFDDQFSVERPDGSNFTLKIRSTKLEDSAMYFCASESGIRGAYEQYFGPGTRLTVT.

The chain recombines TRBV9 with TRBJ2-3; TRBD2 matches at 7 bases. V was clipped by 4 bases and J by 4 bases; unmatched bases: 6. Germline-derived CDR1 and CDR2 are SGDLS and YYNGEE. The CDR3 runs 14 residues. CDR3 in DNA: TGTGCCAGCAGCTCCAGGACTAGTGCAGATACGCAGTATTTT. It is translated as CASSSRTSADTQYF.

There are a few counts of this clone. V gene TRBV4-3 combines with J gene TRBJ2-2; tentatively, D is TRBD2 (6 bases). V was shortened by 2 bases and J by 0 bases, with 13 bases between the two germline ends. CDR3 length equals 17 residues. Germline loops: CDR1 LGHNA, CDR2 YSLEER. CDR3 coding DNA: TGCGCCAGCAGCCAAATGGGACTTTCCGCGAACACCGGGGAGCTGTTTTTT. Protein: CASSQMGLSANTGELFF.

V usage is TRBV4-3 and J usage is TRBJ2-7, with a possible D match to TRBD1 (6 bases). This CDR3 region has 14 residues. CDR1 and CDR2 from the germline V gene are LGHNA and YSLEER. With 0 bases removed from V and 3 bases from J, the gap between germline ends came to 9 bases. CDR3 residues: CASSQDDRNYEQYF. CDR3 coding DNA: TGCGCCAGCAGCCAAGATGACAGGAACTACGAGCAGTACTTC.